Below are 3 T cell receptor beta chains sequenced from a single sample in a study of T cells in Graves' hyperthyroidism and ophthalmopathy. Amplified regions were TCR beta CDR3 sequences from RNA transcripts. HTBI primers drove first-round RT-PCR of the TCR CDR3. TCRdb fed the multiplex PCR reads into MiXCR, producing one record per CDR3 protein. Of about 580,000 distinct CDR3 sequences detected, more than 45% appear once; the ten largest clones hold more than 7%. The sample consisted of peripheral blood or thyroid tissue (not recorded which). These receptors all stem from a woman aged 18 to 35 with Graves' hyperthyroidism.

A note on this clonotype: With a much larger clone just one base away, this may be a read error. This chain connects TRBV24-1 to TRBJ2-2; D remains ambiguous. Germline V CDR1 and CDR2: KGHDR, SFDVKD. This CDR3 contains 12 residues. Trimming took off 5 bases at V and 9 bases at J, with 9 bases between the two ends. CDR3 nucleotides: TGTGCCACCAGTGGAAATGGTCGGGAGCTGTTTTTT. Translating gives CATSGNGRELFF.

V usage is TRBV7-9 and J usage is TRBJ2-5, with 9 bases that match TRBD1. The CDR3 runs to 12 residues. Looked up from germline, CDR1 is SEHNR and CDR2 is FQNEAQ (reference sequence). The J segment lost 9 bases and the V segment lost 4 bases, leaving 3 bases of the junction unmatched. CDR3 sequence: CASSSDRGAQYF. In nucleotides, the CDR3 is TGTGCCAGCAGCTCGGACAGGGGTGCCCAGTACTTC.

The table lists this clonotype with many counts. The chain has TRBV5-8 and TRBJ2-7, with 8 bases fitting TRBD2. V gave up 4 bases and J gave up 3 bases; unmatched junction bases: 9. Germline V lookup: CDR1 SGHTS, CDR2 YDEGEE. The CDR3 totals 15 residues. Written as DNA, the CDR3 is TGTGCCAGCAGCCTAATAGCGGGAACCGTCTACGAGCAGTACTTC. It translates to CASSLIAGTVYEQYF.